This TCR beta chain was captured in a study of naive and memory T cell subsets. About this clonotype: What it binds is unknown.

The study, taken as a whole, reports: Clonotypes are single alpha or beta chains, not paired receptors. In naive cells, over 85% of TCR sequences were seen only once. No ground truth validated the naive and memory repertoire findings. A few larger clonotypes appeared in naive repertoires, especially CD8, possibly memory cells re-expressing CD45RA.

The beta constant-region primer was an equimolar mix of two oligonucleotides covering TRBC1 and TRBC2. TCRdb fed the UMI-ligation and nested PCR reads into MiXCR, producing one record per CDR3 protein. The sample records 150,000 or so distinct CDR3 sequences, approximately 17% being singletons. This sequence originates from a human donor in good health. Sequencing was performed on naive CD4+ T cells from blood.

The CDR3 loop is CASSPGYGEASYEQYF. The DNA of the CDR3 is TGCGCCAGCAGCCCCGGGTATGGGGAGGCGTCCTACGAGCAGTACTTC. The gene calls are TRBV4-1 and TRBJ2-7; TRBD2 might be the D (6 bases). This CDR3 comprises 16 residues. Trimming cost V 4 bases and J 1 base, with 17 bases left between them. Germline assignment: CDR1 MGHRA and CDR2 YSYEKL.